The next 21 T cell receptor beta chains were all read from a single sample in a study of regulatory dendritic cells for organ transplantation. For these TCRs, the target antigens are not known. TCRdb's copy holds only in-frame clones and misses some; the assay was immunoSEQ multiplex PCR. The sample shows 20,000 to 25,000 clones, around 86% of them seen only once. CFSE-labeled sorted T cells met regulatory or mature dendritic cells for 4 to 6 days. The sequenced sample consisted of naive CD4+ T cells from blood cultured with dendritic cells. Subset specified: CD45RA+ naive T cells. These receptor sequences come from a human donor in good health.

V is TRBV7-2 and J is TRBJ2-1; 8 bases align to TRBD2. From germline, CDR1 is SGHTA and CDR2 FQGNSA. V dropped 1 base and J dropped 6; count of bases not matched to a gene: 8. The CDR3 is 16 residues long. The CDR3 DNA reads as TGTGCCAGCAGCTTAGTTGGGGCGGGAGGTGTCAATGAGCAGTTCTTC. Translated: CASSLVGAGGVNEQFF.

The chain employs TRBV28 and TRBJ2-2; D remains unclear. Germline CDR1 and CDR2: MDHEN and SYDVKM. CDR3 length: 13 residues. Trimming took off 1 base at V and 9 bases at J, with 9 bases between the two ends. CDR3 residues: CASSLSVDRELFF. The CDR3 bases are TGTGCCAGCAGTTTATCAGTAGACAGGGAGCTGTTTTTT.

The V and J genes are TRBV11-2 and TRBJ1-3; D call uncertain. Per the germline V gene, CDR1 is SGHAT and CDR2 is FQNNGV. V shed 1 base and J shed 2 bases, with 6 bases lying between them. This CDR3 spans 14 amino acids. The CDR3 loop reads CASSLVGPGNTIYF. CDR3 in DNA: TGTGCCAGCAGCTTAGTAGGCCCTGGAAACACCATATATTTT.

This rearrangement joins TRBV4-3 to TRBJ1-5; no definite D call. V lost 0 bases and J 5 bases, leaving 11 bases between the germline ends. CDR3 size: 15 residues. CDR1 LGHNA and CDR2 YSLEER come from the germline V gene. CDR3 DNA: TGCGCCAGCAGCCAAGATCACTTGGTGGATCAGCCCCAGCATTTT. This codes for CASSQDHLVDQPQHF.

V and J are TRBV6-6 and TRBJ1-2; 8 bases agree with TRBD1. The length of the CDR3 is 14 residues. With 4 bases clipped from V and 4 bases from J, the junction kept 5 bases outside the gene matches. Per germline, CDR1 MNHNY and CDR2 SVGAGI (reference sequence). This chain's CDR3 is CASSFLTGVYGYTF. The CDR3 DNA sequence: TGTGCCAGCAGTTTTTTGACAGGGGTCTATGGCTACACCTTC.

This sequence joins TRBV10-3 and TRBJ1-5, with D tentatively TRBD1 (6 bases). Germline V gives CDR1 ENHRY, CDR2 SYGVKD. The CDR3 has 13 residues. Trimming removed 7 bases from V and 3 bases from J, with 10 bases in between. The CDR3 is CAITAGANQPQHF. In DNA, the CDR3 is TGTGCCATCACCGCAGGGGCCAATCAGCCCCAGCATTTT.

The chain links TRBV5-4 to TRBJ2-1, with 16 nucleotides matching TRBD2. This CDR3 has 15 amino acids. Germline V CDR1 and CDR2: SGHNT, YYREEE (reference sequence). Germline trimming cut 3 bases from V and 10 bases from J; bases unmatched to any gene: 4. In DNA, the CDR3 is TGTGCCAGCAGCTGGGGACTAGCGGGAGGGGGAGAGCAGTTCTTC. Its protein product is CASSWGLAGGGEQFF.

J is TRBJ2-3 and V is TRBV30; D uncertain. Germline lookup yields CDR1 GTSNPN and CDR2 SVGIG (reference sequence). The V end lost 0 bases, the J end lost 6 bases, and 7 bases lay between the germline ends. CDR3 size: 12 residues. CDR3 sequence reads: CAWSVLYDTQYF. CDR3 DNA sequence: TGTGCCTGGAGTGTCTTATATGATACGCAGTATTTT.

The chain links TRBV5-5 to TRBJ1-1; 8 nucleotides line up with TRBD1. The V and J ends lost 2 bases and 0 bases, in that order; junction bases with no gene match: 6. The length of the CDR3 is 16 residues. CDR1 is SGHKS, CDR2 YYEKEE, per germline (reference sequence). CDR3 residues: CASSLISDRVNTEAFF. The CDR3 DNA follows: TGTGCCAGCAGCTTAATCTCGGACAGGGTGAACACTGAAGCTTTCTTT.

The chain uses TRBV19 and TRBJ2-5, with TRBD2 as a possible D gene (6 bases). Trimming removed 9 bases from V and 4 bases from J, with 24 bases in between. The CDR3 totals 16 residues. Germline CDR1 reads LNHDA; CDR2 reads SQIVND (reference sequence). The CDR3 nucleotides are TGTGCCAGCCGTCCGAAGGGACTTCCGGGTTTAGAGACCCAGTACTTC. It translates to CASRPKGLPGLETQYF.

In this sample, this clone turned up once. The chain employs TRBV27 and TRBJ2-2; D gene unclear. Trimming shortened V by 2 bases and J by 3 bases, and 13 bases separated the two germline ends. Germline lookup yields CDR1 MNHEY and CDR2 SMNVEV (reference sequence). The CDR3 is 16 residues long. As DNA, the CDR3 is TGTGCCAGCAGTTTAAAAGTCGCCCTGGACACCGGGGAGCTGTTTTTT. Translation gives CASSLKVALDTGELFF.

The gene calls are TRBV4-3 and TRBJ1-1, with 7 bases that match TRBD1. Germline-derived CDR1 and CDR2 are LGHNA and YSLEER. This CDR3 comprises 16 residues. The J segment lost 2 bases and the V segment lost 1 base, leaving 7 bases of the junction unmatched. The CDR3 region has the DNA TGCGCCAGCAGCCAAGTCGGCAGGGGGTCCAACACTGAAGCTTTCTTT. Amino acid sequence: CASSQVGRGSNTEAFF.

This clone has more than one count but fewer than ten. This chain joins TRBV6-1 and TRBJ2-1; D is possibly TRBD1 (5 bases). V lost 8 bases to trimming and J lost 7 bases, with 9 bases between them. The germline V gene has CDR1 MNHNS and CDR2 SASEGT. This CDR3 has 11 amino acids. CDR3 protein: CASRQINEQFF. The CDR3 DNA reads TGTGCCAGCCGACAGATTAATGAGCAGTTCTTC.

The rearrangement joins TRBV4-2 to TRBJ2-1, with D possibly matching TRBD2 (7 bases). Trimming removed 1 base from V and 5 bases from J, with 12 bases in between. The CDR3 is 15 amino acids. The germline CDR1 and CDR2 sequences are LGHNA and YNFKEQ. The CDR3 reads CASSQVGGAHNEQFF. For the CDR3, the DNA is TGTGCCAGCAGCCAAGTAGGGGGGGCCCACAATGAGCAGTTCTTC.

This chain links TRBV6-5 with TRBJ2-7; D is perhaps TRBD1 or TRBD2 (5 bases each). With 2 bases removed from V and 0 bases from J, the gap between germline ends came to 14 bases. In germline, CDR1 is MNHEY, CDR2 SVGAGI. This CDR3 has 16 residues. The CDR3 nucleotides are TGTGCCAGCAGTTACCTGGCCGGGACGGGCTCCTACGAGCAGTACTTC. Translated, it gives CASSYLAGTGSYEQYF.

The rearrangement links TRBV7-9 to TRBJ1-6; D is perhaps TRBD1 (6 bases). Trimming left V 4 bases short and J 5 bases short, with 18 bases between. Germline V CDR1 and CDR2: SEHNR, FQNEAQ (reference sequence). CDR3 size: 17 residues. CDR3 DNA sequence: TGTGCCAGCAGCTCGCCAGTGGTACGGGGGCATAATTCACCCCTCCACTTT. Its translation is CASSSPVVRGHNSPLHF.

The rearrangement joins TRBV7-9 to TRBJ2-3, with 12 bases matching TRBD1. V was pared by 8 bases and J by 6 bases, with 9 bases of the junction left unmatched. Germline V gives CDR1 SEHNR, CDR2 FQNEAQ (reference sequence). The CDR3 runs 15 residues. CDR3 bases: TGTGCCAGCGACTGGGACAGGGGGCTTGGGGATACGCAGTATTTT. Translated: CASDWDRGLGDTQYF.

The chain uses TRBV7-2 and TRBJ1-1; no clear D. Between the trimmed V and J ends, which lost 2 bases and 3 bases, there was a span of 4 bases. CDR3 length equals 12 residues. CDR1 is SGHTA, CDR2 FQGNSA, per germline. In DNA, the CDR3 is TGTGCCAGCAGCTTAAGGGACACTGAAGCTTTCTTT. It is translated as CASSLRDTEAFF.

The J gene is TRBJ1-1, the V gene TRBV7-3; 12 bases map to TRBD1. Germline lookup yields CDR1 SGHTA and CDR2 FQGTGA. Trimming at V came to 0 bases and at J to 2 bases, leaving 1 base not matched to a gene. The length of the CDR3 is 16 residues. CDR3: CASSLTGQGANTEAFF. The CDR3 DNA reads as TGTGCCAGCAGCTTAACGGGACAGGGGGCTAACACTGAAGCTTTCTTT.

This chain links TRBV2 with TRBJ1-2, with D hard to call. V was cut by 8 bases and J by 5 bases, with 15 bases left in between. Germline loops: CDR1 SNHLY, CDR2 FYNNEI. The CDR3 loop spans 13 amino acids. Written as DNA, the CDR3 is TGTGCCAGCTTCCGGACGTTAGTTTATGGCTACACCTTC. Translating it yields CASFRTLVYGYTF.

J is TRBJ2-7 and V is TRBV5-4; D is ambiguous. V lost 4 bases and J lost 3, with 14 bases in between. Germline loops: CDR1 SGHNT, CDR2 YYREEE (reference sequence). The CDR3 extends over 14 amino acids. The CDR3 sequence: CASSQEDGNYEQYF. The CDR3 DNA sequence: TGTGCCAGCAGCCAAGAGGACGGCAACTACGAGCAGTACTTC.